This T cell receptor (beta chain) was identified during a study of blood T cell repertoires in COVID-19. Study details: Spain, Italy and the United States supplied samples that represented acute and convalescent COVID-19.

The repertoire was sequenced with immunoSEQ multiplex PCR; TCRdb's copy has only in-frame clones and lacks some. The sample includes about 230,000 clones, 80% to 90% of them seen just once. The sequenced sample was peripheral blood. This sequence originates from a man aged 40-55 years who had recovered from COVID-19.

CDR3 DNA: TGTGCCAGCAGCCAACGGGGGATCCTCTATGGCTACACCTTC. Its translation: CASSQRGILYGYTF. The chain combines TRBV5-6 with TRBJ1-2; weak D call: TRBD1 (5 bases). Germline V gene lookup returns CDR1 SGHDT and CDR2 YYEEEE. This CDR3 has 14 residues. The V end lost 4 bases, the J end lost 4 bases, and 14 bases lay between the germline ends.